This T cell receptor (beta chain) derives from a study of human T cells and chemical hapten exposure. Time point here: patch test 3, about 24 weeks after DPC sensitization. Treatment of the sample: therapeutic diphenylcyclopropenone sensitization with weekly scalp DPC. J was trimmed by 0 bases and V by 3 bases; bases with no gene match: 7. Germline assignment: CDR1 KGHSH and CDR2 LQKENI. The CDR3 spans 18 residues. In TCRdb, the RACE reads were re-called with MiXCR into one record per CDR3 protein. The repertoire holds 80,000 to 100,000 distinct CDR3 sequences, about 28% seen once, with about a tenth in the top ten.

This receptor was obtained from a man aged 35-49 years with alopecia areata. Some clones in this sample may be carry-over from other donors' samples. This chain joins TRBV18 and TRBJ1-6, with TRBD1 matching over 8 bases. Sequences were derived from whole blood, sampled in connection with sensitization to the hapten diphenylcyclopropenone (DPC). The CDR3 DNA follows: TGTGCCAGCTCACCCCTGGACAGGGCCAGCTCCTATAATTCACCCCTCCACTTT. Residues: CASSPLDRASSYNSPLHF.